Following are 10 T cell receptor beta chains from one sample sequenced in a study of immune heterogeneity within non-small cell lung tumors. Samples each supplied 450 to 700 ng of bulk tumor genomic DNA as template. Far-apart biopsies, several per primary tumor, were taken during surgery. Patients with untreated, newly diagnosed non-small cell lung cancer underwent curative surgery. TCR beta CDR3 amplification used multiplex PCR with 32 V and 13 J primers. TCRdb ran MiXCR on the multiplex PCR reads and lists one entry per CDR3 protein. The sample has about 11,000 distinct CDR3 sequences, nearly 30% seen once. Sequencing was done on a sample of lung tumor tissue. All receptors derive from a woman in her forties or fifties with non-small cell lung cancer.

This chain uses TRBV10-1 with TRBJ2-4; 7 positions agree with TRBD1. Per the germline V gene, CDR1 is WNHNN and CDR2 is SYGVQD (reference sequence). Trimming cost V 4 bases and J 3 bases; bases outside gene matches: 6. This CDR3 spans 15 amino acids. CDR3 amino acids: CASSAKAGGKNIQYF. The DNA of the CDR3 is TGCGCCAGCAGTGCGAAGGCAGGGGGCAAAAACATTCAGTACTTC.

This clonotype rates as medium-sized. The chain combines TRBV20-1 with TRBJ2-2; TRBD1 aligns across 7 bases. J gave up 0 bases and V 3 bases, and 4 bases lay outside the gene matches. The V gene's germline CDR1 is DFQATT and CDR2 SNEGSKA (reference sequence). This CDR3 has 15 amino acids. CDR3 bases: TGCAGTGCTAGCGCACAGGGGTCGAACACCGGGGAGCTGTTTTTT. Encoded protein: CSASAQGSNTGELFF.

A few counts support this clonotype. The chain uses TRBV13 and TRBJ1-1; no reliable D call. The CDR3 spans 13 residues. The V and J ends lost 5 bases and 4 bases respectively, with 11 bases between them. In germline, CDR1 is PRHDT, CDR2 FYEKMQ (reference sequence). The CDR3 sequence is CASSPTRGTEAFF. The CDR3 DNA reads TGTGCCAGCAGCCCGACCCGGGGCACTGAAGCTTTCTTT.

This clonotype was detected only once. V and J are TRBV7-8 and TRBJ1-5; 7 positions match TRBD1. There are 15 residues in the CDR3. Germline loops: CDR1 SGHVS, CDR2 FQNEAQ. With V trimmed by 5 bases and J by 6 bases, 10 bases remained unmatched. CDR3 protein: CASSQSGQVGQPQHF. In DNA, the CDR3 is TGTGCCAGCAGCCAATCAGGACAGGTGGGTCAGCCCCAGCATTTT. The full variable domain, its missing parts supplied by reference TRBV7-8 and TRBJ1-5, is GAGVSQSPRYKVAKRGQDVALRCDPISGHVSLFWYQQALGQGPEFLTYFQNEAQLDKSGLPSDRFFAERPEGSVSTLKIQRTQQEDSAVYLCASSQSGQVGQPQHFGDGTRLSIL.

This clonotype is labeled medium-sized. The chain has TRBV30 and TRBJ1-2, with 10 bases aligning to TRBD1. This CDR3 is 18 amino acids long. Per the germline V gene, CDR1 is GTSNPN and CDR2 is SVGIG (reference sequence). V lost 1 base and J lost 3; bases outside the gene matches: 14. The CDR3 DNA follows: TGTGCCTGGAGTGGATTGACAGGGGGCGGTAGTTGGGACTATGGCTACACCTTC. Amino acid sequence: CAWSGLTGGGSWDYGYTF.

This clonotype has ten or more counts. The V call is TRBV5-1, the J call TRBJ2-7; D could derive from TRBD1 or TRBD2 (6 bases each). The ends were cut back, 0 bases at V and 4 bases at J, with 14 bases in the middle. Germline V CDR1 and CDR2: SGHRS, YFSETQ. The length of the CDR3 is 15 residues. In DNA form, the CDR3 reads TGCGCCAGCAGCTTGGTCCGGGGGCCGTCATACGAGCAGTACTTC. It encodes CASSLVRGPSYEQYF.

This clonotype has just a few counts. The chain uses TRBV4-1 and TRBJ2-3; 13 bases are shared with TRBD2. The V and J ends lost 3 bases and 9 bases, in that order; junction bases with no gene match: 0. The CDR3 spans 13 residues. Germline V gives CDR1 MGHRA, CDR2 YSYEKL. The DNA of the CDR3 is TGCGCCAGCAGCCAGACTAGCGGGGGGACGCAGTATTTT. Protein: CASSQTSGGTQYF.

By share, this clonotype counts as medium-sized. This chain uses TRBV28 with TRBJ2-7, with D unclear. The germline V and J ends were trimmed by 1 base and 2 bases, with 9 bases remaining between them. This CDR3 has 14 amino acids. The germline V gene has CDR1 MDHEN and CDR2 SYDVKM. The CDR3 region is CASSLYVGPYEQYF. CDR3 sequence (DNA): TGTGCCAGCAGTTTATACGTTGGGCCCTACGAGCAGTACTTC.

Of note for this clonotype: It may be a read error: a sequence one base away is much more abundant. This chain links TRBV28 with TRBJ1-1; tentatively, D is TRBD1 (5 bases). CDR1 and CDR2 (germline): MDHEN, SYDVKM. Trimming cost V 4 bases and J 1 base, with 19 bases left between them. The CDR3 is 17 residues long. The CDR3 DNA sequence: TGTGCCAGCAGTTCACCATCCGACAGAGTTCAGAACACTGAAGCTTTCTTT. This codes for CASSSPSDRVQNTEAFF.

This clonotype was counted a few times. The chain has TRBV28 and TRBJ2-3, with D perhaps given as TRBD1 or TRBD2 (5 bases each). The CDR3 extends over 13 amino acids. Looked up from germline, CDR1 is MDHEN and CDR2 is SYDVKM. The V and J ends lost 7 bases and 4 bases respectively, with 12 bases between them. The CDR3 nucleotides are TGTGCCAGCAAAAGTTGGGACGCAGATACGCAGTATTTT. Translated: CASKSWDADTQYF. Looking up the rest from reference TRBV28 and TRBJ2-3 gives the full variable domain: DVKVTQSSRYLVKRTGEKVFLECVQDMDHENMFWYRQDPGLGLRLIYFSYDVKMKEKGDIPEGYSVSREKKERFSLILESASTNQTSMYLCASKSWDADTQYFGPGTRLTVL.